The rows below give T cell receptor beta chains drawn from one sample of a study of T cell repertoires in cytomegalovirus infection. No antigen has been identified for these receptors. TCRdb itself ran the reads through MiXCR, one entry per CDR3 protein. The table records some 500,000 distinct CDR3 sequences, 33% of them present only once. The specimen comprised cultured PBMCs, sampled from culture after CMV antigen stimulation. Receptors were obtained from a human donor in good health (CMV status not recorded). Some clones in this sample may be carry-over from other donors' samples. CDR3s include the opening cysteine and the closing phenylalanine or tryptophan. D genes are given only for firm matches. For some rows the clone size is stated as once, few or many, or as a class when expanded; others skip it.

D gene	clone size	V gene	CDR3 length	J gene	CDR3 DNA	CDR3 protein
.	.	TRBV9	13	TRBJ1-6	TGTGCCAGCAGCGAGCGAGTAAACTCACCCCTCCACTTT	CASSERVNSPLHF
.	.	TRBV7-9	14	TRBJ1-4	TGTGCCAGCAGCTTGAAACGGACTAATGAAAAACTGTTTTTT	CASSLKRTNEKLFF
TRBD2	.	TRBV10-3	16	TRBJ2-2	TGTGCCATCAGTGAGTCACTAGCGGGGAACACCGGGGAGCTGTTTTTT	CAISESLAGNTGELFF
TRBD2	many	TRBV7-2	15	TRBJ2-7	TGTGCCAGCAGTACAGGACTAGCGGGAGGCTACGAGCAGTACTTC	CASSTGLAGGYEQYF
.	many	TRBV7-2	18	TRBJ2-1	TGTGCCAGCAGCTTAGTCGGCCACTCTGCTAGCTCCTACAATGAGCAGTTCTTC	CASSLVGHSASSYNEQFF
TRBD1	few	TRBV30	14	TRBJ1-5	TGTGCCTGTGACAGGGATGGAAGCAATCAGCCCCAGCATTTT	CACDRDGSNQPQHF
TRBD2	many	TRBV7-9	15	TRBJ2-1	TGTGCCAGCAGCTTACTAGCGGGAGGTAACAATGAGCAGTTCTTC	CASSLLAGGNNEQFF
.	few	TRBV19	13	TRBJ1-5	TGTGCCAGTAGTGCCCCGACAGGTCAGCCCCAGCATTTT	CASSAPTGQPQHF
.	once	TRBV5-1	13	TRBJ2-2	TGCGCCAGCAGGTCGGAGAACACCGGGGAGCTGTTTTTT	CASRSENTGELFF
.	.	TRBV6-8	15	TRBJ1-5	TGTGCCAGCAGTTACTCTTCTCATGGTAATCAGCCCCAGCATTTT	CASSYSSHGNQPQHF
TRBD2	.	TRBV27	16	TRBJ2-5	TGTGCCACAAGGGGACTAGCGGGAGGAGGACAAGAGACCCAGTACTTC	CATRGLAGGGQETQYF
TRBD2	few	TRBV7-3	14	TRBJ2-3	TGTGCCAGCAGCTTTAGCGGGAGGCCGGATACGCAGTATTTT	CASSFSGRPDTQYF
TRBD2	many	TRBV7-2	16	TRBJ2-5	TGTGCCAGCAGCTTTCCTTTGGGGACTATTCAAGAGACCCAGTACTTC	CASSFPLGTIQETQYF
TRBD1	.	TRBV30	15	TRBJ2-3	TGTGCCTGGAGTGTAAGGGGGCCCAGCACAGATACGCAGTATTTT	CAWSVRGPSTDTQYF
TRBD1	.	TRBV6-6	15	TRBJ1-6	TGTGCCAGCAGTCAGAGACAGGGAGCTAATTCACCCCTCCACTTT	CASSQRQGANSPLHF
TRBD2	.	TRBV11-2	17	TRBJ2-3	TGTGCCAGCAGCTCCCGGCTAGCGGGAGGAATGTCAGATACGCAGTATTTT	CASSSRLAGGMSDTQYF
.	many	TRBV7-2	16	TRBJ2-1	TGTGCCAGCAGCTTAGTAGGCGGGTGGGAGAGCAATGAGCAGTTCTTC	CASSLVGGWESNEQFF
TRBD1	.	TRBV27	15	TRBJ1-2	TGTGCCAGCAGGACCGCGACAGGGAAAGGATATGGCTACACCTTC	CASRTATGKGYGYTF
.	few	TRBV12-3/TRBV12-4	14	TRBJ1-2	TGTGCCAGCAGTTTGATCAGGGGAGTCTATGGCTACACCTTC	CASSLIRGVYGYTF
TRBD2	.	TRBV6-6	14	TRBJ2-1	TGTGCCAGCAGCGCCGGGGGGGGGTACAATGAGCAGTTCTTC	CASSAGGGYNEQFF
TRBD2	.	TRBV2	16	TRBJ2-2	TGTGCCAGCAGGGGACTAGCGGGACTCCGGACCGGGGAGCTGTTTTTT	CASRGLAGLRTGELFF
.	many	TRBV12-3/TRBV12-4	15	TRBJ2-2	TGTGCCAGCAGTTCGAGTCGACAGAACACCGGGGAGCTGTTTTTT	CASSSSRQNTGELFF
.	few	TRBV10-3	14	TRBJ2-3	TGTGCCATCAGTGAGTCAGCTATTGAAGATACGCAGTATTTT	CAISESAIEDTQYF
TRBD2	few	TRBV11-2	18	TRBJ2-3	TGTGCCAGCAGCTTAGTCCCGCTAGCGGGAGATTCGAGGGATACGCAGTATTTT	CASSLVPLAGDSRDTQYF
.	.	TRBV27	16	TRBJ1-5	TGTGCCAGCAGTTATTCCGGGACACAGAGGCATCAGCCCCAGCATTTT	CASSYSGTQRHQPQHF
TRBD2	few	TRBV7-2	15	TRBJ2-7	TGTGCCAGCACCCTCCGGCCTAGCGGGAGCCACGAGCAGTACTTC	CASTLRPSGSHEQYF
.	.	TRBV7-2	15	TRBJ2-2	TGTGCCAGCAGCTCGGGGGATTGGAGTACCGGGGAGCTGTTTTTT	CASSSGDWSTGELFF
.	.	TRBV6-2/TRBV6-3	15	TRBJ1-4	TGTGCCAGCAGCAAAGAAACCCGGGGAGATGAAAAACTGTTTTTT	CASSKETRGDEKLFF
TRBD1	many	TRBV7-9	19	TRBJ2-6	TGTGCCAGCAGCACGACCAGGGGGCGAAGCTGGGATGGGGCCAACGTCCTGACTTTC	CASSTTRGRSWDGANVLTF
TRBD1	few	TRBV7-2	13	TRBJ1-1	TGTGCCACCAGACAGGGAATCGACACTGAAGCTTTCTTT	CATRQGIDTEAFF
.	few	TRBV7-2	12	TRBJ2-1	TGTGCCAGCAGCCCAACAGGGCGTGAGCAGTTCTTC	CASSPTGREQFF
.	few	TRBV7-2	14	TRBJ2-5	TGTGCCAGCAGCTTAGTCTACAACCAAGAGACCCAGTACTTC	CASSLVYNQETQYF
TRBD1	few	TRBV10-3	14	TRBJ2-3	TGTGCCATCAAAGGGGGACAGGGTACAGATACGCAGTATTTT	CAIKGGQGTDTQYF
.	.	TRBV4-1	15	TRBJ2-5	TGCGCCAGCAGCCAACGGTTCGACAGCCAAGAGACCCAGTACTTC	CASSQRFDSQETQYF
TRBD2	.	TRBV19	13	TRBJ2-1	TGTGCCAGTAAGCGGGAGGGCCTCTATGAGCAGTTCTTC	CASKREGLYEQFF
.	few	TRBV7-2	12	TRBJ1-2	TGTGCCAGCAGGCCGGCTAACTATGGCTACACCTTC	CASRPANYGYTF
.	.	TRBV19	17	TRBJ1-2	TGTGCCAGTAGTCCGCCGGGACCTTCCCACACTAACTATGGCTACACCTTC	CASSPPGPSHTNYGYTF